The T cell receptor (beta chain) under discussion was sequenced for a study of PD-1 blockade in classical Hodgkin lymphoma. The patients all showed relapse after autologous stem cell transplantation, while their brentuximab vedotin exposure varied. Germline-derived CDR1 and CDR2 are GTSNPN and SVGIG (reference sequence). V was shortened by 5 bases and J by 3 bases, with 19 bases between the two germline ends. The CDR3 spans 15 residues. The repertoire was sequenced with immunoSEQ multiplex PCR; TCRdb's copy has only in-frame clones and lacks some. The table records about 98,000 clones, more than 90% of them present only once.

The chain couples TRBV30 to TRBJ1-1; D perhaps matches TRBD1 (5 bases). The receptor's source is a human donor with classical Hodgkin lymphoma. This material consisted of peripheral blood mononuclear cells (PBMCs), taken at baseline. The CDR3 coding sequence is TGTGCCTGGTCCCGGGGATACAGAGGGGACACTGAAGCTTTCTTT. This sequence encodes CAWSRGYRGDTEAFF.